These T cell receptor beta chains were read from a single sample in a study of blood T cell repertoires in COVID-19. This table comes from immunoSEQ multiplex PCR, and its TCRdb copy is limited to in-frame clones, with some not included. In the table there are some 330,000 clones, around 87% of which are singletons. The sequencing input was PBMCs or T cells enriched from blood (not recorded which). Receptors originate from a man aged 35-49 years in a cohort exposed to, infected with or recovered from COVID-19 (not recorded which). Each CDR3 is given without its conserved first and last residue. Each record gives: CDR3 protein, J gene, V gene, clone size. For some rows the clone size is stated as once, few or many, or as a class when expanded; others skip it.

CDR3aa: ASSLVASGRSRSYNEQF; j_gene: TRBJ2-1; v_gene: TRBV11-2; abundance: once
CDR3aa: ASSVVQASYEQY; j_gene: TRBJ2-7; v_gene: TRBV9; abundance: few
CDR3aa: ASSLEAVGGRGTH; j_gene: TRBJ2-3; v_gene: TRBV5-6; abundance: NA
CDR3aa: ASRPQGPHGYT; j_gene: TRBJ1-2; v_gene: TRBV6-5; abundance: NA
CDR3aa: ASSVGGNQETQY; j_gene: TRBJ2-5; v_gene: TRBV2; abundance: NA
CDR3aa: ATSDLLRNSPLH; j_gene: TRBJ1-6; v_gene: TRBV24-1; abundance: NA
CDR3aa: ASSIVGSGRAPSYNEQF; j_gene: TRBJ2-1; v_gene: TRBV19; abundance: NA
CDR3aa: ASSLWTSGSYEQY; j_gene: TRBJ2-7; v_gene: TRBV28; abundance: once
CDR3aa: SASDRRTEAF; j_gene: TRBJ1-1; v_gene: TRBV20-1; abundance: NA
CDR3aa: ASSLAGGPLTGELF; j_gene: TRBJ2-2; v_gene: TRBV5-1; abundance: NA
CDR3aa: ASNSGTGRAEAF; j_gene: TRBJ1-1; v_gene: TRBV28; abundance: NA
CDR3aa: ASSLGQHLEQY; j_gene: TRBJ2-7; v_gene: TRBV6-5; abundance: NA
CDR3aa: ATHSGSRLETQY; j_gene: TRBJ2-5; v_gene: TRBV25-1; abundance: NA
CDR3aa: ASSYSTGGAYEQY; j_gene: TRBJ2-7; v_gene: TRBV6-2/TRBV6-3; abundance: NA
CDR3aa: ASRSTGVGNEQY; j_gene: TRBJ2-7; v_gene: TRBV2; abundance: NA
CDR3aa: ASSRQGQRTKGAEAF; j_gene: TRBJ1-1; v_gene: TRBV5-1; abundance: NA
CDR3aa: ASSLGASGSGETQY; j_gene: TRBJ2-5; v_gene: TRBV7-9; abundance: once
CDR3aa: ASSFLRTSVDYEQF; j_gene: TRBJ2-1; v_gene: TRBV5-6; abundance: NA
CDR3aa: ASSKGVNTGELF; j_gene: TRBJ2-2; v_gene: TRBV27; abundance: NA
CDR3aa: ASRDHRGYNQPQH; j_gene: TRBJ1-5; v_gene: TRBV2; abundance: NA
CDR3aa: ASSEAGGRDIQY; j_gene: TRBJ2-4; v_gene: TRBV6-1; abundance: NA
CDR3aa: ASSPMREGRGYT; j_gene: TRBJ1-2; v_gene: TRBV18; abundance: few
CDR3aa: ASVQGATSEKLF; j_gene: TRBJ1-4; v_gene: TRBV2; abundance: NA
CDR3aa: ASSRRGTNEKLF; j_gene: TRBJ1-4; v_gene: TRBV7-9; abundance: NA
CDR3aa: AWRGQGNTEAF; j_gene: TRBJ1-1; v_gene: TRBV30; abundance: few
CDR3aa: ASSLTRAYNEQF; j_gene: TRBJ2-1; v_gene: TRBV7-6; abundance: NA
CDR3aa: ASSLAGLGSHQPQH; j_gene: TRBJ1-5; v_gene: TRBV5-1; abundance: NA
CDR3aa: ASSSDRNNQPQH; j_gene: TRBJ1-5; v_gene: TRBV11-2; abundance: NA
CDR3aa: AWSVQLAPTYEQY; j_gene: TRBJ2-7; v_gene: TRBV30; abundance: once
CDR3aa: ASSPGNYGYT; j_gene: TRBJ1-2; v_gene: TRBV28; abundance: NA
CDR3aa: ASSLAVSGNTEAF; j_gene: TRBJ1-1; v_gene: TRBV5-1; abundance: NA
CDR3aa: ASSPQDRGTNYGYT; j_gene: TRBJ1-2; v_gene: TRBV27; abundance: NA
CDR3aa: ASSRGTNSYEQY; j_gene: TRBJ2-7; v_gene: TRBV7-9; abundance: NA
CDR3aa: ASSSGQQVTQY; j_gene: TRBJ2-5; v_gene: TRBV10-1; abundance: NA
CDR3aa: AWSVLPAGVTEQY; j_gene: TRBJ2-7; v_gene: TRBV30; abundance: NA
CDR3aa: SAEGIGVGTDTQY; j_gene: TRBJ2-3; v_gene: TRBV29-1; abundance: NA
CDR3aa: ASSQGLQNEQF; j_gene: TRBJ2-1; v_gene: TRBV5-6; abundance: NA
CDR3aa: ASSPPPGAKNTGELF; j_gene: TRBJ2-2; v_gene: TRBV7-6; abundance: NA
CDR3aa: ASRPTGTGAGEQY; j_gene: TRBJ2-7; v_gene: TRBV4-1; abundance: few
CDR3aa: ASSLVAGGPNEQF; j_gene: TRBJ2-1; v_gene: TRBV7-8; abundance: NA
CDR3aa: ATSDSGHYEQY; j_gene: TRBJ2-7; v_gene: TRBV24-1; abundance: NA
CDR3aa: ASSQEYSEQY; j_gene: TRBJ2-7; v_gene: TRBV3-1/TRBV3-2; abundance: few
CDR3aa: ASSPSVTYEQY; j_gene: TRBJ2-7; v_gene: TRBV7-8; abundance: NA
CDR3aa: ASTVGFQMNTEAF; j_gene: TRBJ1-1; v_gene: TRBV2; abundance: NA
CDR3aa: ASKFIVGFYGYT; j_gene: TRBJ1-2; v_gene: TRBV28; abundance: NA
CDR3aa: ASSLRTVNTEAF; j_gene: TRBJ1-1; v_gene: TRBV5-4; abundance: NA
CDR3aa: ASSSSTASSNQPQH; j_gene: TRBJ1-5; v_gene: TRBV7-6; abundance: NA
CDR3aa: ASSPTSGTYQETQY; j_gene: TRBJ2-5; v_gene: TRBV18; abundance: NA
CDR3aa: ASSSVSGVTETQY; j_gene: TRBJ2-5; v_gene: TRBV5-4; abundance: NA
CDR3aa: ASSSPGRRGGNEKLF; j_gene: TRBJ1-4; v_gene: TRBV19; abundance: few
CDR3aa: ASSPRQGDSEQY; j_gene: TRBJ2-7; v_gene: TRBV18; abundance: NA
CDR3aa: ASSLTGRAKDTGYT; j_gene: TRBJ1-2; v_gene: TRBV28; abundance: NA
CDR3aa: ASKQGAAEAF; j_gene: TRBJ1-1; v_gene: TRBV6-6; abundance: NA